One T cell receptor (beta chain) is described in this entry. Its target is unknown. V lost 3 bases and J lost 3; bases outside the gene matches: 3. CDR1 is SNHLY and CDR2 is FYNNEI in the germline V gene. This CDR3 is 14 amino acids long. This specimen belongs to a study of shared clonotypes between healthy human individuals. In the study overall: Participating donors consisted of a couple of women and a few men aged 18 to 49. Study-wide findings and caveats: Genetic and exposure-history diversity was limited by the few donors.

Assay used: immunoSEQ multiplex PCR; TCRdb lists only in-frame clones, some missing. The data show approximately 1,500,000 clones, approximately 96% seen once. Study donors comprised healthy, HIV-negative adults devoid of recent acute infection or vaccination. The study drew all its donors from Caucasian adults living in Nashville, Tennessee. The rearrangement links TRBV2 to TRBJ1-2; 8 bases map to TRBD1. The sequence came from a young man in good health. Sequences were obtained from naive CD4+ T cells sorted from blood. The subset here: CD45RA+ positively selected. The CDR3 coding sequence is TGTGCCAGCAGTGACAGGGGGCCGGACTATGGCTACACCTTC. Encoded protein: CASSDRGPDYGYTF.